This is a list of T cell receptor beta chains from one sample in a study of blood T cell repertoires in COVID-19. Sequencing used immunoSEQ multiplex PCR; TCRdb keeps in-frame clones, though not all of them. In the table there are more than 80,000 clones, 71% of which are singletons. The sample comprised peripheral blood. The source of these receptors is a human donor with acute or convalescent COVID-19. The donor label of this sample is uncertain. CDR3s include the opening cysteine and the closing phenylalanine or tryptophan. Each record gives: J gene, clone size, V gene, D gene, CDR3 DNA, CDR3 protein. The D gene is left open where the match is weak. For some rows the clone size is stated as once, few or many, or as a class when expanded; others skip it.

>TRBJ2-5|few|TRBV2|-
TGTGCCAGCAGCGAAGAGACCCAGTACTTC
CASSEETQYF
>TRBJ1-1|-|TRBV5-1|-
TGCGCCAGCAGCTTGGATCGCGTGAACACTGAAGCTTTCTTT
CASSLDRVNTEAFF
>TRBJ1-3|-|TRBV7-3|-
TGTGCCAGCAGCTTAGGCCGCCTCCGGTGGGGCACGACCTCTGGAAACACCATATATTTT
CASSLGRLRWGTTSGNTIYF
>TRBJ1-1|few|TRBV6-6|-
TGTGCCAGCAGTGATATGAGTGGGAACACTGAAGCTTTCTTT
CASSDMSGNTEAFF
>TRBJ2-1|-|TRBV23-1|TRBD1
TGCGCCAGCAGTCAGGGGATCGGGGACAGGGGAAATGAGCAGTTCTTC
CASSQGIGDRGNEQFF
>TRBJ2-3|once|TRBV5-1|TRBD2
TGCGCCAGCAGCTTGGAGCGGGGGAACACAGATACGCAGTATTTT
CASSLERGNTDTQYF
>TRBJ2-7|-|TRBV2|TRBD1
TGTGCCAGCAAAGGACAGGCGAGCTCCTACGAGCAGTACTTC
CASKGQASSYEQYF
>TRBJ1-6|once|TRBV7-8|-
TGTGCCAGCAGCTTATACGGGGGATATAATTCACCCCTCCACTTT
CASSLYGGYNSPLHF
>TRBJ1-4|-|TRBV30|TRBD1
TGTGCCTGGAGTGTGTCTGGGACAGGGCTAGAAAAACTGTTTTTT
CAWSVSGTGLEKLFF
>TRBJ2-5|-|TRBV7-9|TRBD2
TGTGCCAGCAGCCCGGGACTAGGGTCCGAGACCCAGTACTTC
CASSPGLGSETQYF
>TRBJ1-1|-|TRBV5-1|TRBD1
TGCGCCAGCAACTTATACCCGGGACAGCAGAACACTGAAGCTTTCTTT
CASNLYPGQQNTEAFF
>TRBJ2-1|-|TRBV27|-
TGTGCCAGCAGTTTCAGGCAGCCAAATTACAATGAGCAGTTCTTC
CASSFRQPNYNEQFF
>TRBJ2-2|once|TRBV2|-
TGTGCCAGCAGGCGAGGGTCGCGGGACACCGGGGAGCTGTTTTTT
CASRRGSRDTGELFF
>TRBJ1-4|-|TRBV4-2|TRBD1
TGTGCCAGCAGCCTCAGGGGGACGGGTGAAAAACTGTTTTTT
CASSLRGTGEKLFF
>TRBJ1-4|once|TRBV19|-
TGTGCCAGTAGTATCGGGTTAGGGGCAGCTAATGAAAAACTGTTTTTT
CASSIGLGAANEKLFF
>TRBJ2-1|-|TRBV11-3|TRBD2
TGTGCCAGCAGCCTCTTCGGGGGGACCTACAATGAGCAGTTCTTC
CASSLFGGTYNEQFF
>TRBJ2-1|-|TRBV2|TRBD2
TGTGCCAGCAAACTAGCGGGGTACAATGAGCAGTTCTTC
CASKLAGYNEQFF
>TRBJ2-3|-|TRBV13|-
TGTGCCAGCAGCTTAGGCAGGGAAGCAGATACGCAGTATTTT
CASSLGREADTQYF
>TRBJ2-1|many|TRBV10-1|-
TGCGCCAGCAGTGATTTACTGAATGAGCAGTTCTTC
CASSDLLNEQFF
>TRBJ1-2|-|TRBV5-6|-
TGTGCCAGCAGACCCCCTACGGACCGAAGGGGCTATGGCTACACCTTC
CASRPPTDRRGYGYTF
>TRBJ2-5|-|TRBV2|TRBD2
TGTGCCAGCGGACCGGGACTACTAGAGACCCAGTACTTC
CASGPGLLETQYF
>TRBJ2-2|-|TRBV5-1|TRBD1
TGCGCCAGCAGCTGGGGACAGGGGACCGGGGAGCTGTTTTTT
CASSWGQGTGELFF
>TRBJ1-3|-|TRBV18|-
TGTGCCAGCTCATCGGAGAGTAGCACCATATATTTT
CASSSESSTIYF
>TRBJ2-5|-|TRBV6-5|TRBD2
TGTGCCAGCAGTTACAGCGGGGGGGCCGGGGAGACCCAGTACTTC
CASSYSGGAGETQYF
>TRBJ2-3|once|TRBV6-5|-
TGTGCCAGCACAAGAGAACATACGCAGTATTTT
CASTREHTQYF